This T cell receptor (beta chain) was profiled in a study of beta chain features in type 1 diabetes. Overall study findings and caveats: Naive, central memory and Treg TCRB repertoires appeared more alike in patients than in healthy donors.

The trim removed 5 bases at V and 5 bases at J, leaving 5 bases unmatched. CDR1 and CDR2 (germline): MNHNY, SVGAGI (reference sequence). The CDR3 is 13 amino acids. A remark on this clone: Its specificity is not known.

cDNA synthesis used the whole RNA isolate, giving expressed TCRB sequences. Only in-frame clones appear in the TCRdb table, and some are missing; sequencing was by immunoSEQ multiplex PCR. The data show some 500,000 clones, over 10% seen once. Around 0.12 L of blood, on average, came from one heparinised draw per donor. The chain couples TRBV6-6 to TRBJ1-2; TRBD1 aligns across 7 bases. The sample comprised naive CD4+ T cells from blood. This clonotype originated in a woman aged 18-29 years in good health. The CDR3 sequence: CASSVTGPYGYTF. CDR3 nucleotide sequence: TGTGCCAGCAGTGTGACAGGGCCTTATGGCTACACCTTC.